One sample yielded the 19 T cell receptor beta chains listed below, sequenced in a study of blood T cell repertoires in COVID-19. The method was immunoSEQ multiplex PCR; TCRdb's version includes in-frame clones alone and lacks a portion of them. The sample yields tens of thousands of clones, about nine tenths seen once. Sequencing was carried out using peripheral blood. These receptors were obtained from a human donor in a cohort sampled during active COVID-19.

V gene TRBV9 combines with J gene TRBJ2-7; 7 bases fit TRBD2. From germline, CDR1 is SGDLS and CDR2 YYNGEE. This CDR3 is built from 14 residues. Trimming cost V 2 bases and J 2 bases; bases outside gene matches: 4. This chain's CDR3 is CASSVGGVTYEQYF. In DNA, the CDR3 is TGTGCCAGCAGCGTTGGGGGGGTCACCTACGAGCAGTACTTC.

V gene TRBV19 combines with J gene TRBJ1-1; TRBD1 agrees at 8 bases. J gave up 1 base and V 5 bases, and 3 bases lay outside the gene matches. This CDR3 contains 14 residues. The germline V gene has CDR1 LNHDA and CDR2 SQIVND (reference sequence). The CDR3 coding sequence is TGTGCCAGTAGTCCTGGGACAGGGAACACTGAAGCTTTCTTT. It codes for CASSPGTGNTEAFF.

This chain joins TRBV30 and TRBJ2-5; 7 bases map to TRBD2. The CDR3 totals 11 residues. Unmatched junction bases numbered 4, after V lost 3 bases and J lost 9 bases. The germline V gene encodes CDR1 GTSNPN and CDR2 SVGIG (reference sequence). The CDR3 loop reads CAWRTAGAQYF. The CDR3 bases are TGTGCCTGGAGGACCGCGGGGGCCCAGTACTTC.

The chain links TRBV29-1 to TRBJ1-1, with 9 bases fitting TRBD1. This CDR3 spans 14 amino acids. V gave up 7 bases and J gave up 3 bases; unmatched junction bases: 9. In germline, CDR1 is SQVTM, CDR2 ANQGSEA. For the CDR3, the DNA is TGCAGCGGACTTAGGGACAGGGAGGACACTGAAGCTTTCTTT. This sequence encodes CSGLRDREDTEAFF.

The chain links TRBV6-5 to TRBJ2-7, with 7 bases matching TRBD1. The CDR3 contains 14 residues. Germline V lookup: CDR1 MNHEY, CDR2 SVGAGI. J lost 7 bases, V lost 2 bases, and 8 bases had no gene match. The CDR3: CASSYRGQVGEQYF. The CDR3 nucleotides read TGTGCCAGCAGTTACAGGGGGCAGGTTGGGGAGCAGTACTTC.

The table lists this clone with a few counts. The V call is TRBV6-1, the J call TRBJ1-5; D not certain. Per the germline V gene, CDR1 is MNHNS and CDR2 is SASEGT. V lost 3 bases and J 1 base, leaving 10 bases between the germline ends. This CDR3 region has 15 residues. CDR3 sequence reads: CASSDLGRSNQPQHF. CDR3 DNA: TGTGCCAGCAGTGACCTTGGCCGAAGCAATCAGCCCCAGCATTTT.

The chain recombines TRBV2 with TRBJ1-1; TRBD1 agrees at 7 bases. The CDR3 extends over 13 amino acids. Per the germline V gene, CDR1 is SNHLY and CDR2 is FYNNEI. V lost 6 bases, J lost 2 bases, and 3 bases stayed unmatched. CDR3 residues: CASRKGANTEAFF. The CDR3 region has the DNA TGTGCCAGCAGGAAGGGGGCAAACACTGAAGCTTTCTTT.

This clone was seen only a few times. The rearrangement links TRBV7-6 to TRBJ2-1; TRBD1 is a possible D gene (6 bases). V dropped 0 bases and J dropped 0 bases, with 21 bases sitting between them. The germline CDR1 and CDR2 sequences are SGHVS and FNYEAQ. This CDR3 is built from 20 residues. CDR3 nucleotide sequence: TGTGCCAGCAGCTTAGCAAGGAAACAGGGCTCCCCGAGCTCCTACAATGAGCAGTTCTTC. Its translation is CASSLARKQGSPSSYNEQFF.

The genes are TRBV30 and TRBJ2-2; perhaps TRBD1 as D (5 bases). Trimming stripped 5 bases from V and 0 bases from J, with 10 bases between. This CDR3 region has 14 residues. Germline CDR1 GTSNPN, CDR2 SVGIG (reference sequence). The CDR3, as DNA: TGTGCCTGGTTGCCAGGGACGAACACCGGGGAGCTGTTTTTT. Amino acids: CAWLPGTNTGELFF.

V usage is TRBV2 and J usage is TRBJ1-2; unclear D gene. The V end lost 6 bases, the J end lost 8 bases, and 13 bases lay between the germline ends. Germline V CDR1 and CDR2: SNHLY, FYNNEI. The CDR3 extends over 12 amino acids. The CDR3 region is CASRNGPRGYTF. CDR3 DNA sequence: TGTGCCAGCAGGAACGGTCCGAGGGGCTACACCTTC.

The rearrangement uses TRBV24-1 and TRBJ2-3; D is perhaps TRBD1 (5 bases). The ends were cut back, 4 bases at V and 6 bases at J, with 13 bases in the middle. The V gene's germline CDR1 is KGHDR and CDR2 SFDVKD. The CDR3 extends over 14 amino acids. The CDR3 DNA reads as TGTGCCACCAGTGAGCACCTGACAGCCGATACGCAGTATTTT. Protein: CATSEHLTADTQYF.

V usage is TRBV27 and J usage is TRBJ1-1; possibly TRBD1 for D (6 bases). V lost 5 bases and J 1 base, leaving 17 bases between the germline ends. The CDR3 has 16 amino acids. Germline loops: CDR1 MNHEY, CDR2 SMNVEV (reference sequence). The DNA of the CDR3 is TGTGCCAGCAGTCCCCAATTTTGGGGGCCGAACACTGAAGCTTTCTTT. Translated: CASSPQFWGPNTEAFF.

This chain joins TRBV18 and TRBJ2-5; D is undetermined. Trimming cost V 0 bases and J 1 base, with 6 bases left between them. The CDR3 has 14 amino acids. Germline V gene sequence: CDR1 KGHSH, CDR2 LQKENI. CDR3 residues: CASSPPGSQETQYF. In nucleotides, the CDR3 is TGTGCCAGCTCACCACCGGGCAGCCAAGAGACCCAGTACTTC.

Comment on this clone: Sequence at one end of the junction differs from germline and may be a read error. J is TRBJ2-2 and V is TRBV7-7, with TRBD2 matching over 7 bases. Germline V gene data show CDR1 as SSHAT and CDR2 as FNYEAQ (reference sequence). The CDR3 covers 15 residues. Here the CDR3 DNA reads TGTGCTAGCAGCTCCGACGGGGGGATCGCCGGGGAGCTGTTTTTT. Residues: CASSSDGGIAGELFF.

This chain uses TRBV7-9 with TRBJ2-5, with a weak D call TRBD1 (6 bases). The length of the CDR3 is 15 residues. Germline CDR1 is SEHNR and CDR2 is FQNEAQ (reference sequence). V was trimmed by 6 bases and J by 2 bases, leaving 16 bases between them. CDR3 protein: CASRHQRDTQETQYF. Written as DNA, the CDR3 is TGTGCCAGCAGACACCAACGGGACACTCAAGAGACCCAGTACTTC.

The V gene is TRBV14, the J gene TRBJ1-3; 7 bases align to TRBD1. V was pared by 8 bases and J by 9 bases, with 10 bases of the junction left unmatched. Germline assignment: CDR1 SGHDN and CDR2 FVKESK. CDR3 length equals 13 residues. In DNA form, the CDR3 reads TGTGCCAGCCGATGGACAGGAACGACCACCATATATTTT. Amino acid sequence: CASRWTGTTTIYF.

The V and J genes are TRBV1 and TRBJ1-6; TRBD1, as called in the table, went unchecked against the DNA. TRBV1 is classified as a pseudogene. The CDR3 contains 14 residues. Here the CDR3 DNA reads TGCACCAGCAGCCAAGACAGGGATCGATCACCCCTCCACTTT. Protein: CTSSQDRDRSPLHF.

The chain couples TRBV3-1 (or the pseudogene TRBV3-2) to TRBJ2-1, with 7 bases identical to TRBD2. Trimming took 6 bases from V and 2 from J; bases not matched to a gene: 1. This CDR3 spans 13 amino acids. CDR1 LGHDT and CDR2 YNNKEL come from the germline V gene (reference sequence). The CDR3 DNA sequence: TGTGCCAGCAGACGGGGGGCCTACAATGAGCAGTTCTTC. Translated: CASRRGAYNEQFF.

This clone has just one count. The chain recombines TRBV10-1 with TRBJ2-6; D remains ambiguous. This CDR3 is 14 amino acids long. The germline V gene encodes CDR1 WNHNN and CDR2 SYGVQD (reference sequence). V lost 0 bases to trimming and J lost 3 bases, with 3 bases between them. The CDR3 spells CASSESSGANVLTF. CDR3 in DNA: TGCGCCAGCAGTGAGTCCAGTGGGGCCAACGTCCTGACTTTC.